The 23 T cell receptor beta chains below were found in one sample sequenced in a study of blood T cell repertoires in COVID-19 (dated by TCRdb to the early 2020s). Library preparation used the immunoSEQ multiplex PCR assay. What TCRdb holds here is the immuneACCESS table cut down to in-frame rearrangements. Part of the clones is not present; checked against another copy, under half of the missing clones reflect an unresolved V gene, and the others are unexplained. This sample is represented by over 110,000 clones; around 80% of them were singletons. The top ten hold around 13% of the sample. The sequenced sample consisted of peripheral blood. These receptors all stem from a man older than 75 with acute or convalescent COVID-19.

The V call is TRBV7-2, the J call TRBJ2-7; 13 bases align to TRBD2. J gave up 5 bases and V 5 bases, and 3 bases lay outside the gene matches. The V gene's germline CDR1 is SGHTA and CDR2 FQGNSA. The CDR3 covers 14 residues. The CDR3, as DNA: TGTGCCAGCAGCCCGGGACTAGCGGGGAACGAGCAGTACTTC. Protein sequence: CASSPGLAGNEQYF.

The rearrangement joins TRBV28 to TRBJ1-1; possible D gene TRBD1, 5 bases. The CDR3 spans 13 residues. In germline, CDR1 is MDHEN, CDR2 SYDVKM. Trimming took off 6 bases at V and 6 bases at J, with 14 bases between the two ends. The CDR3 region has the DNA TGTGCCAGCAGCACACCGGCGACAGCTGAAGCTTTCTTT. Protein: CASSTPATAEAFF.

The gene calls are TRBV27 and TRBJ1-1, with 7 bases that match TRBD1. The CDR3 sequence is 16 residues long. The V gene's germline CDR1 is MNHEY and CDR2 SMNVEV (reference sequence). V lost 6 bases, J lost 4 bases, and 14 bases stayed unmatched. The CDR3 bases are TGTGCCAGCAGCCGCTTGGAGGGACAGCTTATCACTGAAGCTTTCTTT. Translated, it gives CASSRLEGQLITEAFF.

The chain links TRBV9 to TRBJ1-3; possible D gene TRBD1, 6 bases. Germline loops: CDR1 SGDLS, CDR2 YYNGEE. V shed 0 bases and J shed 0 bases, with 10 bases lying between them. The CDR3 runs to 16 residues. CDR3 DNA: TGTGCCAGCAGCGTAGCGACAGGTTTCTCTGGAAACACCATATATTTT. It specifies CASSVATGFSGNTIYF. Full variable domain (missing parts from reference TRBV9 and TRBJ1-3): DSGVTQTPKHLITATGQRVTLRCSPRSGDLSVYWYQQSLDQGLQFLIQYYNGEERAKGNILERFSAQQFPDLHSELNLSSLELGDSALYFCASSVATGFSGNTIYFGEGSWLTVV.

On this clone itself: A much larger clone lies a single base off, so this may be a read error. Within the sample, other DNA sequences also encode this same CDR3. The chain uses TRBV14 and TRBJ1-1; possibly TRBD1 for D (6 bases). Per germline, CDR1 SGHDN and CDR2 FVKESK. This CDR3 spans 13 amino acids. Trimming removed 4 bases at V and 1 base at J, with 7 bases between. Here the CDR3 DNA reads TGTGCCAGCAGCCTACAGGGGAACACTGAAGCTTTCTTT. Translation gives CASSLQGNTEAFF.

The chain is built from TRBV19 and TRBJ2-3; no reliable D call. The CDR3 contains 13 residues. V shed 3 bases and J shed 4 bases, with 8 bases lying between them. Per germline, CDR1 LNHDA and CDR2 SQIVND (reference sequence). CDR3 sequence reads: CASSILASDTQYF. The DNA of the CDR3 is TGTGCCAGTAGTATCTTAGCCTCAGATACGCAGTATTTT.

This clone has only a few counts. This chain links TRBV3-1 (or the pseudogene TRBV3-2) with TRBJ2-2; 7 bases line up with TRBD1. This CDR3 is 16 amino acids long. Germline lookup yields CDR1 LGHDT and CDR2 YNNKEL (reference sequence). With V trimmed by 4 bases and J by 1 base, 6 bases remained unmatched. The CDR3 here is CASSPLGTENTGELFF. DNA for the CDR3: TGTGCCAGCAGCCCCCTGGGGACAGAGAACACCGGGGAGCTGTTTTTT.

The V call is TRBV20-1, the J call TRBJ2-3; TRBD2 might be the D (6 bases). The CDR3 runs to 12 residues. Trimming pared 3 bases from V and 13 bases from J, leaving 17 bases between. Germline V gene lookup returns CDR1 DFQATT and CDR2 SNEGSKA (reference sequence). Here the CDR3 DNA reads TGCAGTGCTAGTATGGGTCGGAGGGAGGAGTATTTT. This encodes CSASMGRREEYF.

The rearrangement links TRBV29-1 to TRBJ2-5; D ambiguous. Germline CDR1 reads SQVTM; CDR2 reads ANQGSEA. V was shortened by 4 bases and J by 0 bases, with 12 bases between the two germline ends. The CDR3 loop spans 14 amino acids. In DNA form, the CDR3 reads TGCAGCGTTGGGAGACCGAGGAACCAAGAGACCCAGTACTTC. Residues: CSVGRPRNQETQYF.

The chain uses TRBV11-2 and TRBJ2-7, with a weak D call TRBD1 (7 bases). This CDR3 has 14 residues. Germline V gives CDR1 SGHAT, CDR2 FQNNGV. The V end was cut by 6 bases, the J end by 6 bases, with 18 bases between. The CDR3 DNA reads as TGTGCCAGCAGTTTCCGGCCAGGGGGAGGCGAGCAGTACTTC. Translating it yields CASSFRPGGGEQYF.

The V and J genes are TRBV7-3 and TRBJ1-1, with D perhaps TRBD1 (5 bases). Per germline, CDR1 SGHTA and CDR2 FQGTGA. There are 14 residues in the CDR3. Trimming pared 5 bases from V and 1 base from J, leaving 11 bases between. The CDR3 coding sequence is TGTGCCAGCAGCCCTTCGACAGCGAACACTGAAGCTTTCTTT. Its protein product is CASSPSTANTEAFF.

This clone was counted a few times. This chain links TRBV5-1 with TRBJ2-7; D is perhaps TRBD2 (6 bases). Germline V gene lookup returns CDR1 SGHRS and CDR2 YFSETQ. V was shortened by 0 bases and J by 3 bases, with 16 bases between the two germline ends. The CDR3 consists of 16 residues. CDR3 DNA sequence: TGCGCCAGCAGCTTGGTTGGAGGGGAAGGGCGCTACGAGCAGTACTTC. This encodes CASSLVGGEGRYEQYF.

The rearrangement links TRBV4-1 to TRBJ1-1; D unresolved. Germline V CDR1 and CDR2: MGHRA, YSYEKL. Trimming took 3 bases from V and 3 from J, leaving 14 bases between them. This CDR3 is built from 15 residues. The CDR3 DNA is TGCGCCAGCAGCCAGGAGGGAAGGGTGGACACTGAAGCTTTCTTT. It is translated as CASSQEGRVDTEAFF.

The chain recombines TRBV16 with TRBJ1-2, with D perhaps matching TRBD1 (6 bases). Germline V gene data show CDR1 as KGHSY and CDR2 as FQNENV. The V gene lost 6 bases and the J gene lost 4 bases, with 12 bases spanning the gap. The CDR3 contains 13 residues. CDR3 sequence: CASSPGTSYGYTF. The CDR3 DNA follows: TGTGCCAGCAGTCCCGGGACAAGCTATGGCTACACCTTC.

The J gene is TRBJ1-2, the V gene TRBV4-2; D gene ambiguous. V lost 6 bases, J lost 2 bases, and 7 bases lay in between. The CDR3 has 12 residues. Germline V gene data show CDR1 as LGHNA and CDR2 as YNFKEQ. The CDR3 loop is CASSRENYGYTF. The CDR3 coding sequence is TGTGCCAGCAGTCGGGAAAACTATGGCTACACCTTC.

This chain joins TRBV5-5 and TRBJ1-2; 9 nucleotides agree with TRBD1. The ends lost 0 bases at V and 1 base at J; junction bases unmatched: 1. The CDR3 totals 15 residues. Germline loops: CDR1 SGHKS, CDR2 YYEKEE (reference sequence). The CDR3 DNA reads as TGTGCCAGCAGCTTGGGACAGGGGGTTAACTATGGCTACACCTTC. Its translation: CASSLGQGVNYGYTF.

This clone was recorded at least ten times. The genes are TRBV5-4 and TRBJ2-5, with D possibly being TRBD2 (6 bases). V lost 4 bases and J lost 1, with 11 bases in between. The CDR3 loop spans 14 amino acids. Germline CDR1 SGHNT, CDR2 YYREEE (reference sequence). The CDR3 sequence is CASSLGGLQETQYF. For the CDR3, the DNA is TGTGCCAGCAGCCTCGGGGGACTCCAAGAGACCCAGTACTTC.

CDR3: CASSSTTGAGSPLHF. The CDR3 nucleotides read TGTGCCAGCAGCTCTACCACAGGGGCAGGATCACCCCTCCACTTT. V gene TRBV5-4 combines with J gene TRBJ1-6; 7 nucleotides line up with TRBD1. V dropped 3 bases and J dropped 10; count of bases not matched to a gene: 10. CDR1 is SGHNT and CDR2 is YYREEE in the germline V gene (reference sequence). The CDR3 contains 15 residues.

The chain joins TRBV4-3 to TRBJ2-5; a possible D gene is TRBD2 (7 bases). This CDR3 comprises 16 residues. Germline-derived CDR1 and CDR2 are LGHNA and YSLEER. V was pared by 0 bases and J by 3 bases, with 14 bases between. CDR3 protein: CASSQEARGGKETQYF. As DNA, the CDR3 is TGCGCCAGCAGCCAAGAAGCGAGGGGGGGCAAAGAGACCCAGTACTTC.

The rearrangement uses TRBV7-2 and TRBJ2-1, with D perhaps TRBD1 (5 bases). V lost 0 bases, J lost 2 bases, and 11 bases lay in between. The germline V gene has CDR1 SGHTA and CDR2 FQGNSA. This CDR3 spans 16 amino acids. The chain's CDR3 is CASSLAAQGPYNEQFF. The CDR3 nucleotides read TGTGCCAGCAGCTTAGCGGCCCAGGGCCCCTACAATGAGCAGTTCTTC.

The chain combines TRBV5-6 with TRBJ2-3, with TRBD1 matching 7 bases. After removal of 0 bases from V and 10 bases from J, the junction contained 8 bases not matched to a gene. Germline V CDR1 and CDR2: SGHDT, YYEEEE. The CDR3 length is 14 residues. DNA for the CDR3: TGTGCCAGCAGCTTGGGACAGGGTATTGGGGCGCAGTATTTT. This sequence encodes CASSLGQGIGAQYF.

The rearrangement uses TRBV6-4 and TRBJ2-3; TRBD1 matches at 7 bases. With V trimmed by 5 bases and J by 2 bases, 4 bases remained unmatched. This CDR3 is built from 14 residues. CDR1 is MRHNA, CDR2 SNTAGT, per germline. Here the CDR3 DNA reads TGTGCCAGCAGTAACGACAGGGACACAGATACGCAGTATTTT. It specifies CASSNDRDTDTQYF.

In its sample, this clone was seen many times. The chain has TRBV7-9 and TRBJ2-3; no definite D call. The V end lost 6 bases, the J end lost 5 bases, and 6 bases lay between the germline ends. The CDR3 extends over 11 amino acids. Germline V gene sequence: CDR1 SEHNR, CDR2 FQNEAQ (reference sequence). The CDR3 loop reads CASSLIDTQYF. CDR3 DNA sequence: TGTGCCAGCAGTCTAATAGATACGCAGTATTTT.